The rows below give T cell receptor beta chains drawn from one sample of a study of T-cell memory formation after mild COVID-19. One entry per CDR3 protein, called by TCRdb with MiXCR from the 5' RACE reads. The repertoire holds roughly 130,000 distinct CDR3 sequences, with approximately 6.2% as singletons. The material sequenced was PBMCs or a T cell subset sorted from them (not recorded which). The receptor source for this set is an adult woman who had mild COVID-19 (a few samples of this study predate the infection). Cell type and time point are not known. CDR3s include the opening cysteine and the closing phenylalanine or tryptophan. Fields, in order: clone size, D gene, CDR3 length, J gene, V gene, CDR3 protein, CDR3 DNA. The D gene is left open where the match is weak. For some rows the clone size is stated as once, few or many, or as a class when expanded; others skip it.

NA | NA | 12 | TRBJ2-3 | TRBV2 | CASSGSGRLQYF | TGTGCCAGCAGCGGGAGCGGGCGCTTGCAGTATTTT
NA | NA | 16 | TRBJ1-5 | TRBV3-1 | CASSQGDTYSNQPQHF | TGTGCCAGCAGCCAAGGGGACACCTATAGCAATCAGCCCCAGCATTTT
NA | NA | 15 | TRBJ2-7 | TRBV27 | CASSLELGIPFEQYF | TGTGCCAGCAGTTTAGAGCTAGGGATTCCGTTCGAGCAGTACTTC
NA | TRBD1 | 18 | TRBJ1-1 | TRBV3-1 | CASSLRTGDPRRGTEAFF | TGTGCCAGCAGCCTTCGGACAGGGGATCCCCGAAGGGGCACTGAAGCTTTCTTT
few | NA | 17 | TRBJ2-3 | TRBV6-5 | CASSRRWGEASTDTQYF | TGTGCCAGCAGTCGCAGGTGGGGGGAGGCAAGCACAGATACGCAGTATTTT
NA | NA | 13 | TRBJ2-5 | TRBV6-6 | CASSYHQRETQYF | TGTGCCAGCAGTTACCACCAGAGGGAGACCCAGTACTTC
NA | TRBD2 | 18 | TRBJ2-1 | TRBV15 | CATSSGRLRRSSYNEQFF | TGTGCCACCAGCAGCGGGAGGCTTAGGCGGAGCTCCTACAATGAGCAGTTCTTC
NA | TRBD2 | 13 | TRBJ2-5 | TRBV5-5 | CASTRGREETQYF | TGTGCCAGCACCCGAGGGCGGGAGGAGACCCAGTACTTC
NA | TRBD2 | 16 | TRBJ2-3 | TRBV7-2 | CASSLIGTSGADTQYF | TGTGCCAGCAGCTTAATTGGGACTAGCGGGGCAGATACGCAGTATTTT
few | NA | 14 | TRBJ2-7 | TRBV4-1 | CASSQMGAGQKQYF | TGCGCCAGCAGCCAAATGGGCGCAGGGCAAAAGCAGTACTTC
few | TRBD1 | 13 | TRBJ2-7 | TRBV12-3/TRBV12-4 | CASSFEGGGRRYF | TGTGCCAGCAGTTTTGAAGGGGGCGGACGGAGGTACTTC
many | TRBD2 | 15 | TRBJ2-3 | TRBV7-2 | CASRPMREGTDTQYF | TGTGCCAGCAGACCGATGCGGGAGGGGACAGATACGCAGTATTTT
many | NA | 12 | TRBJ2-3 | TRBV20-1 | CSAPGRTDTQYF | TGCAGTGCCCCGGGAAGGACAGATACGCAGTATTTT
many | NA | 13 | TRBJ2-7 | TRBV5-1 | CATSPGSTYEQYF | TGCGCCACCTCCCCCGGGAGCACCTACGAGCAGTACTTC
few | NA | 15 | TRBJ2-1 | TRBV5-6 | CASSLEGSGFNEQFF | TGTGCCAGCAGCTTGGAAGGAAGCGGCTTCAATGAGCAGTTCTTC
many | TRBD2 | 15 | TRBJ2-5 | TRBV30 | CASRLAGASQETQYF | TGTGCCTCAAGACTAGCGGGAGCCTCCCAAGAGACCCAGTACTTC
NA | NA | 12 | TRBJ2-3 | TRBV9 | CASSVFSDTQYF | TGTGCCAGCAGCGTATTTTCAGATACGCAGTATTTT
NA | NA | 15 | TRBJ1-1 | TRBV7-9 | CLLTPSQGVNTEAFF | TGTCTCCTAACCCCGTCGCAGGGCGTGAACACTGAAGCTTTCTTT
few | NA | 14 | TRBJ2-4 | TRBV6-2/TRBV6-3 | CASRSGVGKNIQYF | TGTGCCAGCAGGTCGGGGGTCGGCAAAAACATTCAGTACTTC
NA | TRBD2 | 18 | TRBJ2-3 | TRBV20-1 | CSATPPGTSAGYTDTQYF | TGCAGTGCAACCCCCCCCGGGACTAGCGCGGGATACACAGATACGCAGTATTTT
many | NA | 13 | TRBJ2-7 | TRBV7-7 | CASSLGLNYEQYF | TGTGCCAGCAGCTTAGGATTGAACTACGAGCAGTACTTC
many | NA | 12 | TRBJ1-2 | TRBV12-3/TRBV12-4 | CASSRPSYGYTF | TGTGCCAGCAGTCGGCCGTCTTATGGCTACACCTTC
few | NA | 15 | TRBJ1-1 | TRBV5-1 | CASSLNSEMNTEAFF | TGCGCCAGCAGCTTGAATTCGGAGATGAACACTGAAGCTTTCTTT
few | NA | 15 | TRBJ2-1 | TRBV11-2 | CASSPIGGAVSEQFF | TGTGCCAGCAGCCCCATAGGGGGGGCGGTTAGTGAGCAGTTCTTC
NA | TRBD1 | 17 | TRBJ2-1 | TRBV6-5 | CASSYPSGQGAYNEQFF | TGTGCCAGCAGTTACCCGAGTGGACAGGGGGCCTACAATGAGCAGTTCTTC
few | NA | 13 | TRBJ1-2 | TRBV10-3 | CAISAGTNYGYTF | TGTGCCATCAGTGCAGGAACTAACTATGGCTACACCTTC
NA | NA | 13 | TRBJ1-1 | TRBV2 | CASSEALRAEAFF | TGTGCCAGCAGTGAAGCGCTTAGGGCTGAAGCTTTCTTT
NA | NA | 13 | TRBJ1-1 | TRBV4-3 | CASSQGWNTEAFF | TGCGCCAGCAGCCAGGGGTGGAACACTGAAGCTTTCTTT
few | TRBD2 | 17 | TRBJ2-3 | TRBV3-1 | CASSQEWGGHSTDTQYF | TGTGCCAGCAGCCAAGAATGGGGAGGGCACAGCACAGATACGCAGTATTTT
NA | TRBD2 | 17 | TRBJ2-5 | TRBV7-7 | CASSPGLAGVGQETQYF | TGTGCTAGCAGCCCAGGACTAGCGGGAGTTGGGCAAGAGACCCAGTACTTC
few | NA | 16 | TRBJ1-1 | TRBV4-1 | CASSQALGRQNTEAFF | TGCGCCAGCAGCCAAGCCCTCGGACGGCAGAACACTGAAGCTTTCTTT
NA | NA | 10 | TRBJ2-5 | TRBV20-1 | CSVRRETQYF | TGCAGTGTAAGACGAGAGACCCAGTACTTC
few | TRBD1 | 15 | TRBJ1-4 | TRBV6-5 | CASSYSTGENEKLFF | TGTGCCAGCAGTTACTCGACAGGGGAAAATGAAAAACTGTTTTTT
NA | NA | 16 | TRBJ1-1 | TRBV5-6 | CASSLNPGSWVQGLLF | TGTGCCAGCAGCTTGAACCCCGGCTCATGGGTACAGGGCCTTCTCTTT
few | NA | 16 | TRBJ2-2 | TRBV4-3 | CASSQGRGLITGELFF | TGCGCCAGCAGCCAAGGAAGGGGGTTAATAACCGGGGAGCTGTTTTTT
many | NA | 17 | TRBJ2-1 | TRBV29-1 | CSVEMVRGMSSYNEQFF | TGCAGCGTTGAAATGGTAAGGGGTATGAGCTCCTACAATGAGCAGTTCTTC
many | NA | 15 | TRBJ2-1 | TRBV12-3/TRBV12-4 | CASSLGRTSYNEQFF | TGTGCCAGCAGTTTAGGGCGGACTTCCTACAATGAGCAGTTCTTC
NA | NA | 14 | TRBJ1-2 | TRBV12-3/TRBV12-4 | CASTTWAANYGYTF | TGTGCCAGCACCACTTGGGCGGCTAACTATGGCTACACCTTC
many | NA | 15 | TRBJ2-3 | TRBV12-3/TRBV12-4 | CASRPSGARTDTQYF | TGTGCCAGCAGGCCTTCGGGGGCTCGCACAGATACGCAGTATTTT
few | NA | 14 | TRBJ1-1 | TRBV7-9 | CASSQQGLNTEAFF | TGTGCCAGCAGCCAACAGGGCCTCAACACTGAAGCTTTCTTT
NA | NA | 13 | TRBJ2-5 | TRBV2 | CASSELEGQTQYF | TGTGCCAGCAGTGAACTGGAGGGACAGACCCAGTACTTC
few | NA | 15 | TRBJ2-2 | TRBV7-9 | CASSLRRLPDGELFF | TGTGCCAGCAGCTTGAGGAGACTCCCGGACGGGGAGCTGTTTTTT
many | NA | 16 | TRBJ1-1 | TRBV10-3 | CAISVGQSFDGAEAFF | TGTGCCATCAGTGTCGGACAGTCCTTCGACGGCGCTGAAGCTTTCTTT
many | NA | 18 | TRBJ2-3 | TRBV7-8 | CASSPRLGAAGSTDTQYF | TGTGCCAGCAGCCCGCGACTGGGGGCAGCAGGGAGCACAGATACGCAGTATTTT
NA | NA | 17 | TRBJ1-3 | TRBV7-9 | CASSGFQGPSSGNTIYF | TGTGCCAGCAGCGGATTCCAGGGCCCCAGCTCTGGAAACACCATATATTTT
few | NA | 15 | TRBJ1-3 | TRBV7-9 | CASSTTAVSGNTIYF | TGTGCCAGCAGCACTACGGCAGTCTCTGGAAACACCATATATTTT
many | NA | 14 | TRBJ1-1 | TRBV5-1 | CASSLDPGYTEAFF | TGCGCCAGCAGCTTGGATCCAGGGTACACTGAAGCTTTCTTT
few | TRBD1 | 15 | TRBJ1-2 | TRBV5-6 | CASSPGTANYYGYTF | TGTGCCAGCAGCCCCGGGACAGCCAATTACTATGGCTACACCTTC
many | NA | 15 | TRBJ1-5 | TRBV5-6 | CASSLVGVSNQPQHF | TGTGCCAGCAGCTTGGTGGGGGTTAGCAATCAGCCCCAGCATTTT
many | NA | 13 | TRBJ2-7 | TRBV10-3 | CAISDGQTYEQYF | TGTGCCATCAGTGACGGCCAAACCTACGAGCAGTACTTC
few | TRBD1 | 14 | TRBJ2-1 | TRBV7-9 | CASSRPTGFNEQFF | TGTGCCAGCAGCCGACCGACAGGGTTCAATGAGCAGTTCTTC
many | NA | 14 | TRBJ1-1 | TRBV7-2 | CASSHDRLNTEAFF | TGTGCCAGCAGCCATGACAGGCTGAACACTGAAGCTTTCTTT
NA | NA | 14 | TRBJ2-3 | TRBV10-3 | CAISETGDTDTQYF | TGTGCCATCAGTGAGACCGGGGACACAGATACGCAGTATTTT
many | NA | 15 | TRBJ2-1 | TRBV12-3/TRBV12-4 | CASAIARGPNNEQFF | TGTGCCAGCGCCATCGCTCGGGGGCCGAACAATGAGCAGTTCTTC
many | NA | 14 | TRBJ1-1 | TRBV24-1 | CATSEGAGNTEAFF | TGTGCCACCAGTGAGGGCGCCGGGAACACTGAAGCTTTCTTT